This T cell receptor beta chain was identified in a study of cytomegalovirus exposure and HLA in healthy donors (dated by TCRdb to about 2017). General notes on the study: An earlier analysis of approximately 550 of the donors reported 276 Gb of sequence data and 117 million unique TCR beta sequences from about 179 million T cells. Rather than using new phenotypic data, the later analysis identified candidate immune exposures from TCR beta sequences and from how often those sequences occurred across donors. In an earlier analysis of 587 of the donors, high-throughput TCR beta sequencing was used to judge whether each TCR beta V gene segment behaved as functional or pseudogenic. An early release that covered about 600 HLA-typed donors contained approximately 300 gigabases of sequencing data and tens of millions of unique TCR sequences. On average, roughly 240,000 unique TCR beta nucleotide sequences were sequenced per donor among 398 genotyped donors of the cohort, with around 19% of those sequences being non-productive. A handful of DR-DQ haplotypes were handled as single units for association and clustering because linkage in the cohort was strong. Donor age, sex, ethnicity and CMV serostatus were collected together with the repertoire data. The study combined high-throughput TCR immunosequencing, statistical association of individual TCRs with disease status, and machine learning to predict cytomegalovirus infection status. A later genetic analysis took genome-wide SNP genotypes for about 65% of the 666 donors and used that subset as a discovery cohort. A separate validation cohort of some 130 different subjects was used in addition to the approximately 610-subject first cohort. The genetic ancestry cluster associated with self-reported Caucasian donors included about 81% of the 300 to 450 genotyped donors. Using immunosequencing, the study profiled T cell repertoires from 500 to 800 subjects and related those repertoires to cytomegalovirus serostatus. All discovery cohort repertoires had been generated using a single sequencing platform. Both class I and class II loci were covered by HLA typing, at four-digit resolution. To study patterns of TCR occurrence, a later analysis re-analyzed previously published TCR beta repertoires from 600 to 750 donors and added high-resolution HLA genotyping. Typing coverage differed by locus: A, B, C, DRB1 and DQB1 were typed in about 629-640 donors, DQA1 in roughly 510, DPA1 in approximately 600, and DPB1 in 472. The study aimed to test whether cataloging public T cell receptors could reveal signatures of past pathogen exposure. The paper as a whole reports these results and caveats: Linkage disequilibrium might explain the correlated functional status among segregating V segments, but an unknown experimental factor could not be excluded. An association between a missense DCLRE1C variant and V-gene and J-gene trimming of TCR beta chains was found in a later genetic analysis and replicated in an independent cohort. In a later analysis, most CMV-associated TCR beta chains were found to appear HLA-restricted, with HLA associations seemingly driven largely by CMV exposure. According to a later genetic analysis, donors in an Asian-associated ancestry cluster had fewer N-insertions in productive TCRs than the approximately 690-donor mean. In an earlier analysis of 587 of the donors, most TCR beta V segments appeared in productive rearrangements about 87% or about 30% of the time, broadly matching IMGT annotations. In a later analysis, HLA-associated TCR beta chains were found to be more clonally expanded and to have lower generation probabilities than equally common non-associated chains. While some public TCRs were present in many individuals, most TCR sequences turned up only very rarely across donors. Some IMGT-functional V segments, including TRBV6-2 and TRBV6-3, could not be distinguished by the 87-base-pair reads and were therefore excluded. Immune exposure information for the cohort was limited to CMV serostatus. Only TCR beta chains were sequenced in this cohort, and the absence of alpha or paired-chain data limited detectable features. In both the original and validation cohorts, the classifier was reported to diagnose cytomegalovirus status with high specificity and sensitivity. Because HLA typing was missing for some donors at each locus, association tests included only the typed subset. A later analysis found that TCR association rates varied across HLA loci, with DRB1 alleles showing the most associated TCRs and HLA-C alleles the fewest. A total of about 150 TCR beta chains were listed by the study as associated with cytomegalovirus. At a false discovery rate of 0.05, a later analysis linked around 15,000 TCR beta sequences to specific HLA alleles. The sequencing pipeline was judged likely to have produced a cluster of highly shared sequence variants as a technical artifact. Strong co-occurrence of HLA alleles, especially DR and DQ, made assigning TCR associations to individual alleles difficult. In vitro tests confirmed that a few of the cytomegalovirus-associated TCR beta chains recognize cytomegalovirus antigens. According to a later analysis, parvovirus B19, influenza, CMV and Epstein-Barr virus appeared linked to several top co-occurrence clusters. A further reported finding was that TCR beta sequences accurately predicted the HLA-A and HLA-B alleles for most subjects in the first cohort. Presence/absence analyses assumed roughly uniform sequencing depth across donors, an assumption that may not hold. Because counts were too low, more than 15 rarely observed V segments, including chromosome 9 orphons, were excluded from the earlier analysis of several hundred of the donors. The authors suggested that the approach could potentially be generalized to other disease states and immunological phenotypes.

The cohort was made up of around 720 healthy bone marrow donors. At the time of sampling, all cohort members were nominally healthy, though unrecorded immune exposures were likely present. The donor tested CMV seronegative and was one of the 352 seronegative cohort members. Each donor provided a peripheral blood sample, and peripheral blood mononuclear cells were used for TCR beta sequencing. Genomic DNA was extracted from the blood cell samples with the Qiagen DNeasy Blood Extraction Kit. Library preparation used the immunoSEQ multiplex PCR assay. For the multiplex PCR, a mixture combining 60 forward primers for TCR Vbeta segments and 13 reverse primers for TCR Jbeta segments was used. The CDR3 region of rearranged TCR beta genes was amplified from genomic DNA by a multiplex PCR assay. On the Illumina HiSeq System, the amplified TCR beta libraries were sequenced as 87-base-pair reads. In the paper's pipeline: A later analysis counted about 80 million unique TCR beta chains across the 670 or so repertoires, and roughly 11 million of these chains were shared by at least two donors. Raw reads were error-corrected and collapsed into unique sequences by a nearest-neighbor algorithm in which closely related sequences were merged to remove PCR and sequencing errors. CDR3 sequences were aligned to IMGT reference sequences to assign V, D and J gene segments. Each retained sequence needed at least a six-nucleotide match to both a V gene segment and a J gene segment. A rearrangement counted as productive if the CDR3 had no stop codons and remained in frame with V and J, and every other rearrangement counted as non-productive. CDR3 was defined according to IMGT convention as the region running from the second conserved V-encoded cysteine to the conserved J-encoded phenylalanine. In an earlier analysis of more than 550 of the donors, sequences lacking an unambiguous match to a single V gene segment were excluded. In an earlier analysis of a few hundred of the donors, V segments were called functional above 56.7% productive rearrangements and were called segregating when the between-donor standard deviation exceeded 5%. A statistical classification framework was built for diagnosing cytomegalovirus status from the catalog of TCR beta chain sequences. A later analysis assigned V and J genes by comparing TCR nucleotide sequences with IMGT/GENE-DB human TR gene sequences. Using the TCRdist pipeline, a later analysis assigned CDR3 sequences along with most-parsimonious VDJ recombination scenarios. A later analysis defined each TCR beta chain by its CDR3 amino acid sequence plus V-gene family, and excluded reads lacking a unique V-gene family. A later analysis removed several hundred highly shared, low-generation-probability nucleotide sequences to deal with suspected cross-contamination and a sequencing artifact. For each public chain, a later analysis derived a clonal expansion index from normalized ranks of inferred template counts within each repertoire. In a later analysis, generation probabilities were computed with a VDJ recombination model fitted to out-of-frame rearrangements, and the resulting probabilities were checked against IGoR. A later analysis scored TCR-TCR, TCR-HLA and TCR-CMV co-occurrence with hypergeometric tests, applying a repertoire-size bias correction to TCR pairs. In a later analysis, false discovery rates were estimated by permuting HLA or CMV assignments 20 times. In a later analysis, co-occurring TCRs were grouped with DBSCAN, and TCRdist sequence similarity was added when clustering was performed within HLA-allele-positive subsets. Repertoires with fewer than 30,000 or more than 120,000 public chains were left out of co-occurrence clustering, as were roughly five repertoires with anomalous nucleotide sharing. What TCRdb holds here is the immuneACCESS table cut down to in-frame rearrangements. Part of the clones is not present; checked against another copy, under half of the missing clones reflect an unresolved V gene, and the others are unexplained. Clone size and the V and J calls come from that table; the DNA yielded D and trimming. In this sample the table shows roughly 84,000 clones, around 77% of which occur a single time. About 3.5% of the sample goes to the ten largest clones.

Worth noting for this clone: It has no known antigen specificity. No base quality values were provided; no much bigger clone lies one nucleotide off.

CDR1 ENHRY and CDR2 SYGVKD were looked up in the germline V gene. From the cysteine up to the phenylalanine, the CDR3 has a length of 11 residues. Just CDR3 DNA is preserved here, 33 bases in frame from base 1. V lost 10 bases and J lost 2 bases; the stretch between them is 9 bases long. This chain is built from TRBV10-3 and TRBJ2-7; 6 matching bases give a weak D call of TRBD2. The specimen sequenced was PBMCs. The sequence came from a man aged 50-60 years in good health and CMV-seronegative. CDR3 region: CASGKTYEQYF. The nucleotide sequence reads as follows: TGTGCCAGCGGGAAGACCTACGAGCAGTACTTC.